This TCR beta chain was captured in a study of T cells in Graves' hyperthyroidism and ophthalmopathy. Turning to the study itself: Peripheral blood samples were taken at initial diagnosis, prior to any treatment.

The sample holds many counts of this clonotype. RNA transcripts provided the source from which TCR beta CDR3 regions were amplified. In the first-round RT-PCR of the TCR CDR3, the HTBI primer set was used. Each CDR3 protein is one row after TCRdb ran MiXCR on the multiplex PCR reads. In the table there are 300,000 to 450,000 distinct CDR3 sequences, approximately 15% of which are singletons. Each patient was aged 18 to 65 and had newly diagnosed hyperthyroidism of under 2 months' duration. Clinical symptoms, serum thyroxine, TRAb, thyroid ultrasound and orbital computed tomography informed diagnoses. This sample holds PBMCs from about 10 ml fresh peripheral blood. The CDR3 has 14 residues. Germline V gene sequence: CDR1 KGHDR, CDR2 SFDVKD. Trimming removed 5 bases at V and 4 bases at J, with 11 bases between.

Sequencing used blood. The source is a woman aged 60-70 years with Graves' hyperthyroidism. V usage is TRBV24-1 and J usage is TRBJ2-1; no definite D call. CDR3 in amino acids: CATSAGPAYNEQFF. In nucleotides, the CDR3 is TGTGCCACCAGTGCAGGCCCCGCATACAATGAGCAGTTCTTC.